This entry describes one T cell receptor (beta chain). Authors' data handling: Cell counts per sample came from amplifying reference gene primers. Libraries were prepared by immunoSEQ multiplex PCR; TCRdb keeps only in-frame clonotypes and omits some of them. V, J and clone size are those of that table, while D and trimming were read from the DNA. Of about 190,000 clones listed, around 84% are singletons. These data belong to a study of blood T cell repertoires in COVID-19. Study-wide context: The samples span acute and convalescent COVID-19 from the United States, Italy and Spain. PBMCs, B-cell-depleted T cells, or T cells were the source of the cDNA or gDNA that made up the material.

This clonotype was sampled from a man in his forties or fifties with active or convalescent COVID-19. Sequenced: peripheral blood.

In DNA form, the CDR3 reads TGTGCCAGCAGTGAATTGGGTGTGGGGGGGGAGGCTGAAGCTTTCTTT. It is translated as CASSELGVGGEAEAFF. The J gene is TRBJ1-1, the V gene TRBV25-1, with D maybe TRBD1 (5 bases). CDR3 length: 16 amino acids. Looked up from germline, CDR1 is MGHDK and CDR2 is SYGVNS. V lost 1 base, J lost 6 bases, and 18 bases lay in between.